Below, 10 T cell receptor beta chains from the same sample are listed, as sequenced in a study of T cell responses to AZD1222 COVID-19 vaccine. This table comes from immunoSEQ multiplex PCR, and its TCRdb copy is limited to in-frame clones, with some not included. The table has 50,000 to 65,000 clones, 75% to 95% seen once. The sequences come from peripheral blood, collected 28 days after the second dose of the MenACWY control vaccine. The receptors were gathered from an adult who received the MenACWY meningococcal vaccine as a control.

The genes are TRBV6-6 and TRBJ2-7, with 7 bases fitting TRBD2. The CDR3 is 15 residues long. Germline loops: CDR1 MNHNY, CDR2 SVGAGI (reference sequence). V was clipped by 4 bases and J by 3 bases; unmatched bases: 9. The CDR3, as DNA: TGTGCCAGCAGTTCCCGTGAAGCGGGAAGCTACGAGCAGTACTTC. Encoded protein: CASSSREAGSYEQYF.

The V call is TRBV7-9, the J call TRBJ2-7; TRBD1 agrees at 8 bases. V gave up 6 bases and J gave up 6 bases; unmatched junction bases: 7. Germline CDR1 and CDR2: SEHNR and FQNEAQ (reference sequence). This CDR3 region has 13 residues. Here the CDR3 DNA reads TGTGCCAGCAGTACGGGACAGGTCGGCGAGCAGTACTTC. Protein product: CASSTGQVGEQYF.

The genes are TRBV3-1 (or the pseudogene TRBV3-2) and TRBJ1-6, with D hard to call. Per germline, CDR1 LGHDT and CDR2 YNNKEL (reference sequence). Trimming cost V 4 bases and J 11 bases, with 12 bases left between them. The CDR3 spans 13 residues. The CDR3 sequence: CASSPGKNPPLHF. In DNA, the CDR3 is TGTGCCAGCAGCCCCGGCAAGAACCCACCCCTCCACTTT.

This chain joins TRBV30 and TRBJ2-5; possible D gene TRBD2, 6 bases. The CDR3 extends over 15 amino acids. The germline CDR1 and CDR2 sequences are GTSNPN and SVGIG (reference sequence). V lost 4 bases to trimming and J lost 5 bases, with 20 bases between them. Here the CDR3 reads CAWIGVGGSDETQYF. In nucleotides, the CDR3 is TGTGCCTGGATTGGGGTTGGGGGGTCCGACGAGACCCAGTACTTC.

The V gene is TRBV7-9, the J gene TRBJ1-3; D uncertain. The V end lost 5 bases, the J end lost 5 bases, and 7 bases lay between the germline ends. This CDR3 is 12 amino acids long. Germline lookup yields CDR1 SEHNR and CDR2 FQNEAQ (reference sequence). The CDR3 loop reads CASSVDRNTIYF. The DNA of the CDR3 is TGTGCCAGCAGCGTCGACAGAAACACCATATATTTT. Combining the CDR3 with reference TRBV7-9 and TRBJ1-3 gives the whole variable domain DTGVSQNPRHKITKRGQNVTFRCDPISEHNRLYWYRQTLGQGPEFLTYFQNEAQLEKSRLLSDRFSAERPKGSFSTLEIQRTEQGDSAMYLCASSVDRNTIYFGEGSWLTVV.

The rearrangement joins TRBV2 to TRBJ2-1; D gene unclear. V was trimmed by 7 bases and J by 2 bases, leaving 18 bases between them. This CDR3 is built from 16 residues. Germline V gives CDR1 SNHLY, CDR2 FYNNEI. CDR3 sequence reads: CASMAIPTSTYNEQFF. In nucleotides, the CDR3 is TGTGCCAGCATGGCTATTCCCACGAGTACCTACAATGAGCAGTTCTTC.

This rearrangement joins TRBV2 to TRBJ1-5; 7 bases line up with TRBD1. With 8 bases clipped from V and 6 bases from J, the junction kept 7 bases outside the gene matches. CDR1 is SNHLY, CDR2 FYNNEI, per germline. The CDR3 runs to 13 residues. The DNA for the CDR3 is TGTGCCAGCCGCCAGGGGGATTTTCAGCCCCAGCATTTT. It specifies CASRQGDFQPQHF. The full variable domain, in which reference TRBV2 and TRBJ1-5 provide the parts outside the CDR3, is EPEVTQTPSHQVTQMGQEVILRCVPISNHLYFYWYRQILGQKVEFLVSFYNNEISEKSEIFDDQFSVERPDGSNFTLKIRSTKLEDSAMYFCASRQGDFQPQHFGDGTRLSIL.

Comment on this clone: The junction differs from germline at one of its ends, possibly a read error. The chain carries TRBV6-5 and TRBJ1-2; D remains ambiguous. The CDR3 length is 14 residues. CDR1 MNHEY and CDR2 SVGAGI come from the germline V gene. CDR3 residues: CASSYGGEKYGHTF. In nucleotides, the CDR3 is TGTGCCAGCAGTTACGGCGGAGAGAAGTATGGCCACACCTTC.

This sequence joins TRBV7-8 and TRBJ2-1; a weak D match, TRBD2 (6 bases). This CDR3 region has 16 residues. Germline loops: CDR1 SGHVS, CDR2 FQNEAQ. Trimming took 5 bases from V and 0 from J, leaving 14 bases between them. This CDR3 reads CASSPGAGLSYNEQFF. CDR3 nucleotide sequence: TGTGCCAGCAGCCCCGGAGCGGGTCTCTCCTACAATGAGCAGTTCTTC.

The chain recombines TRBV2 with TRBJ2-4; D uncertain. This CDR3 contains 11 residues. Germline CDR1 SNHLY, CDR2 FYNNEI. Trimming cost V 6 bases and J 9 bases, with 9 bases left between them. This CDR3 reads CASSPIRIQYF. The CDR3 coding sequence is TGTGCCAGCAGCCCGATCCGCATTCAGTACTTC.